This T cell receptor (beta chain) derives from a study of T-cell reconstitution after alpha-beta-depleted transplantation in children. For TCRbeta, the library was prepared with unique molecular identifiers. A single record per CDR3 protein comes from TCRdb applying MiXCR to the PCR reads. The table records 250,000 to 350,000 distinct CDR3 sequences, roughly 9.5% of them present only once. Per the germline V gene, CDR1 is LNHDA and CDR2 is SQIVND (reference sequence). Trimming pared 1 base from V and 2 bases from J, leaving 12 bases between. The CDR3 has 15 residues. The rearrangement uses TRBV19 and TRBJ2-7; possibly TRBD1 or TRBD2 for D (5 bases each). The material sequenced was PBMCs from the stem cell graft donor, taken from the stem cell graft. This clonotype originated in a human donor who donated a stem cell graft to a child with SCID. CDR3 DNA: TGTGCCAGTAGTATAGTAGCGCAGGGACCCTACGAGCAGTACTTC. Translated, it gives CASSIVAQGPYEQYF.